Shown below are 2 T cell receptor beta chains from a single sample sequenced in a study of control samples from healthy donors and cancer patients. Method: immunoSEQ multiplex PCR; TCRdb's copy keeps in-frame clones and lacks some. Here the sample spans over 100,000 clones, about 91% being singletons. Sequencing input: blood. The receptors come from a woman younger than 35 in good health.

The chain has TRBV2 and TRBJ1-3; D is unresolved. Germline CDR1 SNHLY, CDR2 FYNNEI. V was clipped by 9 bases and J by 0 bases, with 12 bases between them. The CDR3 spans 14 residues. For the CDR3, the DNA is TGTGCCAGTCTGGAGATCCGCTCTGGAAACACCATATATTTT. Translated, it gives CASLEIRSGNTIYF.

The chain links TRBV3-1 (or the pseudogene TRBV3-2) to TRBJ2-1; D possibly corresponds to TRBD2 (6 bases). This CDR3 has 15 amino acids. Germline CDR1 LGHDT, CDR2 YNNKEL (reference sequence). With 1 base removed from V and 10 bases from J, the gap between germline ends came to 17 bases. This CDR3 is CASSQVFWRAGEQFF. The CDR3, as DNA: TGTGCCAGCAGCCAAGTTTTCTGGCGAGCGGGCGAGCAGTTCTTC.